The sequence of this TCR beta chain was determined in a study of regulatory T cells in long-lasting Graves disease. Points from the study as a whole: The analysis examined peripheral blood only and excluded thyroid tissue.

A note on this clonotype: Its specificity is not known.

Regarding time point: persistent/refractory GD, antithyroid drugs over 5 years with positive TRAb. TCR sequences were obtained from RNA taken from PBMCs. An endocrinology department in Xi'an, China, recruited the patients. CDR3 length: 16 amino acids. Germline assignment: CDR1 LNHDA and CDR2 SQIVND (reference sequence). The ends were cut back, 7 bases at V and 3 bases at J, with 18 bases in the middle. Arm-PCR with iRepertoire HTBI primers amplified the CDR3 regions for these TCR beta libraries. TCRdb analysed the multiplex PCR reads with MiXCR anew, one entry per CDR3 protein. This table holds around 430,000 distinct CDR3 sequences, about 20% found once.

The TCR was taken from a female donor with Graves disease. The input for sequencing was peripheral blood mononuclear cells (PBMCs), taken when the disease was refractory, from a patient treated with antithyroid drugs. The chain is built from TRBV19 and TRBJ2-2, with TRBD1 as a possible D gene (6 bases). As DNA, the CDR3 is TGTGCCAGTAACCTACAGGGCCCCTCGGACACCGGGGAGCTGTTTTTT. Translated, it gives CASNLQGPSDTGELFF.